Detailed here is one T cell receptor beta chain. Library preparation (for TCRbeta) was performed with unique molecular identifiers. TCRdb redid the calling of the PCR reads with MiXCR, one entry per CDR3 protein. In the table there are about 420,000 distinct CDR3 sequences, approximately 11% of which are singletons. V lost 1 base and J lost 2, with 10 bases in between. Looked up from germline, CDR1 is LGHNA and CDR2 is YSLEER. The CDR3 extends over 15 amino acids. The sample originates from a study of T-cell reconstitution after alpha-beta-depleted transplantation in children. The chain uses TRBV4-3 and TRBJ2-3; no clear D gene. This TCR came from a human donor who donated a stem cell graft to a child with acute myeloid leukemia. The sample consisted of PBMCs from the stem cell graft donor, taken from the stem cell graft. For the CDR3, the DNA is TGCGCCAGCAGCCAAGTCTCTAGTCACACAGATACGCAGTATTTT. It is translated as CASSQVSSHTDTQYF.